This TCR beta chain was captured by sequencing in a study of persistence of HIV-infected CD4 T cells. Study information: CD4+ T cells responding to CMV or HIV-1 Gag were isolated.

The CDR3 has 14 residues. CDR1 and CDR2 (germline): MNHEY, SVGAGI. With regard to this clone: Its antigen is not identified. The junction departs from the called germline gene at one end, perhaps through a read error.

This was the immunoSEQ version 4 assay in survey mode. Measured with immunoSEQ multiplex PCR; TCRdb has only the in-frame clones, and not every one. The profile shows 30,000 to 45,000 clones, roughly four fifths of them singletons. Cells were stimulated with overlapping HIV-1 Gag 15-mer peptides. Sorted nonresponding memory CD4+ T cells were CD40L-negative, CD69-negative, CD45RO-high. Donors had CD4+ T cell counts above 400 cells/uL and were CMV-seropositive. Before stimulation, PBMCs underwent CD8+ T cell depletion. A roughly 20-hour stimulation of CD8-depleted PBMCs used anti-CD28/CD49d costimulation, CD40-blocking antibody and enfuvirtide.

The sequence came from an adult with HIV. The donor label of this sample is uncertain. This chain connects TRBV6-5 to TRBJ2-3, with a possible D match to TRBD1 (6 bases). Sequencing was performed on cultured CD4+ T cells from PBMCs, taken from a patient who received antiretroviral therapy. Here the CDR3 reads CASNYRESTDTQYF. CDR3 DNA: TGTGCCAGCAATTACAGGGAAAGTACAGATACGCAGTATTTT.